The next 20 T cell receptor beta chains were all read from a single sample in a study of glioma-infiltrating T cells. Amplification of TCR alpha and beta CDR3 regions from RNA used iRepertoire nested multiplex PCR. MiXCR, run by TCRdb on the multiplex PCR reads, gives a single entry per CDR3 protein. Of about 140,000 distinct CDR3 sequences listed, about two fifths are singletons. The sequenced material came from glioma tissue, nonneoplastic brain tissue, or PBMCs (not recorded which). The receptors shown here come from a human donor with low-grade glioma or glioblastoma, undergoing nonglioma brain surgery, or in good health (not recorded which).

In its sample, this clonotype was seen a few times. The chain uses TRBV24-1 and TRBJ2-5; 7 bases fit TRBD1. The junction had 9 bases not matched to a gene; V was cut back by 4 bases and J by 5 bases. The germline V gene encodes CDR1 KGHDR and CDR2 SFDVKD. The CDR3 runs to 15 residues. The CDR3 nucleotides read TGTGCCACCAGTGACGAGACAGGGATGGGGGAGACCCAGTACTTC. It encodes CATSDETGMGETQYF.

The gene calls are TRBV7-9 and TRBJ2-7, with no clear D. The CDR3 extends over 13 amino acids. The germline CDR1 and CDR2 sequences are SEHNR and FQNEAQ (reference sequence). V was shortened by 3 bases and J by 5 bases, with 11 bases between the two germline ends. Written as DNA, the CDR3 is TGTGCCAGCAGCTTCGACACAGAAGACGAGCAGTACTTC. Protein sequence: CASSFDTEDEQYF.

The chain joins TRBV20-1 to TRBJ1-1; D is perhaps TRBD1 (5 bases). CDR3 length: 15 residues. V lost 5 bases, J lost 0 bases, and 16 bases lay in between. CDR1 and CDR2 from the germline V gene are DFQATT and SNEGSKA (reference sequence). For the CDR3, the DNA is TGCAGTGCTGGGTTAGCGGCAGGGATGAACACTGAAGCTTTCTTT. Residues: CSAGLAAGMNTEAFF.

V gene TRBV4-3 combines with J gene TRBJ2-7, with D possibly TRBD2 on 5 matching bases. The V end lost 1 base, the J end lost 2 bases, and 15 bases lay between the germline ends. The CDR3 is 16 residues long. In germline, CDR1 is LGHNA, CDR2 YSLEER. DNA of the CDR3: TGCGCCAGCAGCCAAGTGAAGAGGGATTTTACCTACGAGCAGTACTTC. Translation: CASSQVKRDFTYEQYF.

This clonotype was picked up one time. Being one base from a much bigger clone, this may be a read error. The chain employs TRBV7-2 and TRBJ2-7; D might be TRBD2 (6 bases). Trimming took off 1 base at V and 6 bases at J, with 7 bases between the two ends. The CDR3 has 12 residues. Germline V CDR1 and CDR2: SGHTA, FQGNSA. CDR3 sequence reads: CASSLGDFEQYF. CDR3 DNA: TGTGCCAGCAGCTTAGGGGACTTCGAGCAGTACTTC.

The rearrangement uses TRBV20-1 and TRBJ1-6, with D possibly matching TRBD1 (6 bases). The CDR3 covers 10 residues. Germline assignment: CDR1 DFQATT and CDR2 SNEGSKA (reference sequence). The V and J ends lost 5 bases and 14 bases respectively, with 10 bases between them. The CDR3 region is CSAFRGTLHF. The CDR3 DNA reads TGCAGTGCTTTCAGGGGAACCCTCCACTTT.

The gene calls are TRBV25-1 and TRBJ1-1, with a tentative D call TRBD1 (6 bases). The CDR3 consists of 15 residues. Trimming left V 1 base short and J 1 base short, with 10 bases between. Germline values: CDR1 MGHDK, CDR2 SYGVNS. The CDR3 coding sequence is TGTGCCAGCAGTGAATCAGACAGGACGAACACTGAAGCTTTCTTT. As protein: CASSESDRTNTEAFF.

This clonotype was observed a few times. The chain has TRBV20-1 and TRBJ2-1, with D perhaps assigned TRBD1 or TRBD2 (5 bases each). The CDR3 sequence is 14 residues long. The germline CDR1 and CDR2 sequences are DFQATT and SNEGSKA (reference sequence). V lost 3 bases to trimming and J lost 0 bases, with 9 bases between them. In nucleotides, the CDR3 is TGCAGTGCTAGGGGGACGAGCTCCTACAATGAGCAGTTCTTC. It codes for CSARGTSSYNEQFF.

The rearrangement uses TRBV12-3 or TRBV12-4 and TRBJ2-1, with 9 bases lining up with TRBD1. With V trimmed by 4 bases and J by 11 bases, 15 bases remained unmatched. The CDR3 loop spans 16 amino acids. Here the CDR3 reads CASSSDPGQGREQQFF. The CDR3 nucleotides are TGTGCCAGCAGTTCCGACCCGGGACAGGGCAGAGAGCAGCAGTTCTTC.

There are a few counts of this clonotype. The CDR3 DNA is TGTGCCAGCAGCCCGGACAGGGGTTACGAGCAGTACTTC. Translating it yields CASSPDRGYEQYF. The chain employs TRBV5-5 and TRBJ2-7, with TRBD1 identical over 9 bases. The CDR3 sequence is 13 residues long. Looked up from germline, CDR1 is SGHKS and CDR2 is YYEKEE (reference sequence). The V and J ends lost 4 bases and 4 bases, in that order; junction bases with no gene match: 3.

In its sample, this clonotype was seen a few times. The chain links TRBV2 to TRBJ2-7; TRBD2 aligns across 9 bases. Trimming took 3 bases from V and 4 from J; bases not matched to a gene: 4. The CDR3 contains 14 residues. Looked up from germline, CDR1 is SNHLY and CDR2 is FYNNEI. The CDR3 is CASSEIAGDYEQYF. CDR3 nucleotide sequence: TGTGCCAGCAGTGAGATAGCGGGAGATTACGAGCAGTACTTC.

This clonotype was observed a few times. This chain joins TRBV2 and TRBJ2-1; D is uncertain. CDR1 is SNHLY and CDR2 is FYNNEI in the germline V gene. V lost 1 base, J lost 8 bases, and 9 bases lay in between. The CDR3 has 13 residues. The CDR3 bases are TGTGCCAGCAGTGAAGTTCTGATAGATGAGCAGTTCTTC. Translating gives CASSEVLIDEQFF.

A few counts support this clonotype. The chain carries TRBV6-2 or TRBV6-3 and TRBJ2-3, with D unclear. This CDR3 has 13 residues. Trimming cost V 8 bases and J 2 bases, with 11 bases left between them. Germline CDR1 reads MNHEY; CDR2 reads SVGEGT. The CDR3 region is CASHGTDTDTQYF. The CDR3 region has the DNA TGTGCCAGCCACGGAACGGACACAGATACGCAGTATTTT.

V is TRBV28 and J is TRBJ2-5, with D maybe TRBD2 (6 bases). CDR3 length equals 17 residues. Trimming cost V 5 bases and J 0 bases, with 19 bases left between them. Germline-derived CDR1 and CDR2 are MDHEN and SYDVKM. The CDR3 bases are TGTGCCAGCAGTCCGATCGGGAGTGGTCCTTACCAAGAGACCCAGTACTTC. Amino acid sequence: CASSPIGSGPYQETQYF.

The V and J genes are TRBV7-2 and TRBJ2-3; 8 nucleotides align to TRBD2. The ends lost 7 bases at V and 0 bases at J; junction bases unmatched: 3. The CDR3 totals 14 residues. Germline V gene lookup returns CDR1 SGHTA and CDR2 FQGNSA. CDR3 residues: CASNRGGSTDTQYF. CDR3 DNA sequence: TGTGCCAGCAATCGCGGGGGGAGCACAGATACGCAGTATTTT.

In its sample, this clonotype was seen a few times. V and J are TRBV7-2 and TRBJ1-1; no clear D gene. V was clipped by 4 bases and J by 0 bases, with 12 bases between them. This CDR3 is 15 amino acids long. Per the germline V gene, CDR1 is SGHTA and CDR2 is FQGNSA. For the CDR3, the DNA is TGTGCCAGCAGCTCCACACCCACAGTGAACACTGAAGCTTTCTTT. Protein product: CASSSTPTVNTEAFF.

The CDR3 nucleotides read TGCAGTGCTAGCCTGGTGGAAGCTTTCTTT. It specifies CSASLVEAFF. The gene calls are TRBV20-1 and TRBJ1-1; D remains ambiguous. Per germline, CDR1 DFQATT and CDR2 SNEGSKA (reference sequence). The CDR3 has 10 amino acids. Trimming stripped 3 bases from V and 8 bases from J, with 7 bases between.

J is TRBJ2-7 and V is TRBV2; the D is unclear. The CDR3 consists of 14 residues. Trimming shortened V by 5 bases and J by 5 bases, and 16 bases separated the two germline ends. The germline gives CDR1 SNHLY, CDR2 FYNNEI. CDR3 in amino acids: CASSHRSGTNEQYF. The CDR3 DNA reads as TGTGCCAGCAGTCACAGATCCGGCACTAACGAGCAGTACTTC.

To note about this clonotype: A much more abundant neighbour one base away suggests this may be a read error. This chain uses TRBV6-1 with TRBJ2-1, with D perhaps given as TRBD1 or TRBD2 (5 bases each). CDR3 length equals 16 residues. Per the germline V gene, CDR1 is MNHNS and CDR2 is SASEGT. Deletions cut 6 bases from V and 7 bases from J, with 22 bases between. The CDR3 spells CASRRLTGLLLNEQFF. CDR3 coding DNA: TGTGCCAGCAGAAGACTAACGGGGCTTCTCCTAAATGAGCAGTTCTTC.

The rearrangement joins TRBV12-3 or TRBV12-4 to TRBJ2-3; tentatively, D is TRBD2 (6 bases). The CDR3 extends over 14 amino acids. Trimming stripped 8 bases from V and 0 bases from J, with 12 bases between. The CDR3 reads CASQVRESTDTQYF. The DNA of the CDR3 is TGTGCCAGCCAGGTTCGGGAGAGCACAGATACGCAGTATTTT.